This passage covers 10 T cell receptor beta chains from one sample sequenced in a study of T cells after yellow fever vaccination. Each CDR3 protein gets one entry after TCRdb re-called the 5' RACE reads with MiXCR. Of hundreds of thousands of distinct CDR3 sequences in the sample, 18% were seen once. Sequencing was performed on PBMCs, taken before the yellow fever booster vaccination. Source of these receptors: a man between 18 and 29 years old who received the YFV17D yellow fever vaccine.

This clonotype was seen only a few times. This chain uses TRBV7-2 with TRBJ1-1; D uncertain. There are 14 residues in the CDR3. Germline V gene lookup returns CDR1 SGHTA and CDR2 FQGNSA. V was shortened by 1 base and J by 1 base, with 7 bases between the two germline ends. CDR3: CASSLGHANTEAFF. The CDR3 nucleotides are TGTGCCAGCAGCTTAGGACACGCGAACACTGAAGCTTTCTTT.

This CDR3 is CAIRKSTGRNGYTF. The CDR3, as DNA: TGTGCCATCAGGAAATCGACAGGGAGGAATGGCTACACCTTC. This chain connects TRBV10-3 to TRBJ1-2, with TRBD1 matching 7 bases. Germline trimming cut 6 bases from V and 6 bases from J; bases unmatched to any gene: 10. The CDR3 covers 14 residues. Germline CDR1 ENHRY, CDR2 SYGVKD.

V gene TRBV19 combines with J gene TRBJ2-2; perhaps TRBD2 as D (5 bases). CDR3 length equals 14 residues. The V gene's germline CDR1 is LNHDA and CDR2 SQIVND (reference sequence). The V and J ends lost 5 bases and 4 bases respectively, with 11 bases between them. CDR3 residues: CASSLLGLTGELFF. CDR3 sequence (DNA): TGTGCCAGTAGTTTACTAGGCCTCACCGGGGAGCTGTTTTTT.

This clonotype was detected a few times. The chain employs TRBV9 and TRBJ2-4, with unresolved D. Germline V gives CDR1 SGDLS, CDR2 YYNGEE. This CDR3 has 18 amino acids. V lost 0 bases and J lost 3, with 19 bases in between. This chain's CDR3 is CASSVDGSFGSLKNIQYF. As DNA, the CDR3 is TGTGCCAGCAGCGTAGATGGATCCTTCGGCAGCCTCAAAAACATTCAGTACTTC.

The gene calls are TRBV10-3 and TRBJ1-1; tentatively, D is TRBD1 (5 bases). Trimming shortened V by 6 bases and J by 4 bases, and 24 bases separated the two germline ends. The CDR3 covers 17 residues. CDR1 ENHRY and CDR2 SYGVKD come from the germline V gene. The CDR3 loop is CAIRTLTKAGRGTEAFF. The DNA for the CDR3 is TGTGCCATCAGAACCCTGACAAAGGCAGGGCGCGGCACTGAAGCTTTCTTT.

This clonotype came up a few times. V and J are TRBV7-9 and TRBJ2-7; D is perhaps TRBD2 (5 bases). Germline values: CDR1 SEHNR, CDR2 FQNEAQ (reference sequence). V dropped 7 bases and J dropped 0 bases, with 16 bases sitting between them. The CDR3 runs to 15 residues. CDR3 sequence (DNA): TGTGCCAGCACCAGAGGGAACAGTAACTCCTACGAGCAGTACTTC. The encoded protein is CASTRGNSNSYEQYF.

The chain is built from TRBV9 and TRBJ2-2; possibly TRBD1 or TRBD2 for D (5 bases each). This CDR3 has 17 amino acids. Trimming shortened V by 4 bases and J by 1 base, and 17 bases separated the two germline ends. CDR1 is SGDLS and CDR2 is YYNGEE in the germline V gene. The CDR3, as DNA: TGTGCCAGCAGCAAATACAGCGGACATAAGAACACCGGGGAGCTGTTTTTT. Translating gives CASSKYSGHKNTGELFF.

The V gene is TRBV12-3 or TRBV12-4, the J gene TRBJ2-2; D gene uncertain. CDR3 length equals 12 residues. V lost 7 bases and J lost 2, with 5 bases in between. This CDR3 is CASKRNTGELFF. The CDR3, as DNA: TGTGCCAGCAAGAGAAACACCGGGGAGCTGTTTTTT.

This clonotype was recorded at least ten times. The chain joins TRBV6-6 to TRBJ1-5; D gene ambiguous. This CDR3 spans 12 amino acids. Trimming pared 3 bases from V and 6 bases from J, leaving 6 bases between. From germline, CDR1 is MNHNY and CDR2 SVGAGI (reference sequence). The CDR3 coding sequence is TGTGCCAGCAGTTATGTTGGTCAGCCCCAGCATTTT. This gives the protein CASSYVGQPQHF.

The chain is built from TRBV20-1 and TRBJ2-7; 9 positions match TRBD2. The V and J ends lost 3 bases and 4 bases, in that order; junction bases with no gene match: 7. Germline V CDR1 and CDR2: DFQATT, SNEGSKA (reference sequence). The length of the CDR3 is 14 residues. CDR3: CSARSSGGEYEQYF. The CDR3 DNA sequence: TGCAGTGCTAGGAGTAGCGGGGGAGAGTACGAGCAGTACTTC.